This TCR beta chain comes out of a study of PD-1 blockade in classical Hodgkin lymphoma. This sample's time point: cycle 4 day 1 (C4D1), after more than five weeks of nivolumab. Patients all relapsed after autologous stem cell transplantation, and there was variation in brentuximab vedotin exposure. General study findings and limits: A significant rise in TCR diversity by C4D1 was seen for CD4+ but not CD8+ cells.

Repertoires were generated with immunoSEQ multiplex PCR, while TCRdb's copy carries only in-frame clones and drops some. Of 13,000 or so clones listed, roughly 80% are singletons. The length of the CDR3 is 20 residues. Trimming stripped 0 bases from V and 0 bases from J, with 24 bases between. Germline lookup yields CDR1 SQVTM and CDR2 ANQGSEA. Note on this clone: Its antigen is still unknown.

The chain carries TRBV29-1 and TRBJ1-3; TRBD1 might be the D (5 bases). Material: peripheral blood mononuclear cells (PBMCs), obtained before the fourth cycle of nivolumab. This TCR derives from a human donor with classical Hodgkin lymphoma. This CDR3 reads CSVEDRFMDETVPSGNTIYF. In DNA form, the CDR3 reads TGCAGCGTTGAAGATCGGTTTATGGACGAGACAGTCCCCTCTGGAAACACCATATATTTT. Looking up the rest from reference TRBV29-1 and TRBJ1-3 gives the full variable domain: SAVISQKPSRDICQRGTSLTIQCQVDSQVTMMFWYRQQPGQSLTLIATANQGSEATYESGFVIDKFPISRPNLTFSTLTVSNMSPEDSSIYLCSVEDRFMDETVPSGNTIYFGEGSWLTVV.